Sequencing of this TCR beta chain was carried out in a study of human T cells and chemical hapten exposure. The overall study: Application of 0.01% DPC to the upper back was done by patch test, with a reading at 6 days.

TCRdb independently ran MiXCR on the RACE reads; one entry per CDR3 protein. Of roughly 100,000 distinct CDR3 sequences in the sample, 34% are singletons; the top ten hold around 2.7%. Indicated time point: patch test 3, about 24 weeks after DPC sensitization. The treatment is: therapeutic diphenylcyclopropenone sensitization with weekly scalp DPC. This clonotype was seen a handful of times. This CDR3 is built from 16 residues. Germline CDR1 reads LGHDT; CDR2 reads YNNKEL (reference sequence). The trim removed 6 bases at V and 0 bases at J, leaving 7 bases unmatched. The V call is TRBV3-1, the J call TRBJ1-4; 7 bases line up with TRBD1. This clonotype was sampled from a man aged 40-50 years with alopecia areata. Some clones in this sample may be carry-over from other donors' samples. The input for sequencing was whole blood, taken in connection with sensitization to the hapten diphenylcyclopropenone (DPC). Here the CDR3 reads CASSKRQGATNEKLFF. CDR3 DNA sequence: TGTGCCAGCAGTAAAAGACAGGGCGCAACTAATGAAAAACTGTTTTTT.